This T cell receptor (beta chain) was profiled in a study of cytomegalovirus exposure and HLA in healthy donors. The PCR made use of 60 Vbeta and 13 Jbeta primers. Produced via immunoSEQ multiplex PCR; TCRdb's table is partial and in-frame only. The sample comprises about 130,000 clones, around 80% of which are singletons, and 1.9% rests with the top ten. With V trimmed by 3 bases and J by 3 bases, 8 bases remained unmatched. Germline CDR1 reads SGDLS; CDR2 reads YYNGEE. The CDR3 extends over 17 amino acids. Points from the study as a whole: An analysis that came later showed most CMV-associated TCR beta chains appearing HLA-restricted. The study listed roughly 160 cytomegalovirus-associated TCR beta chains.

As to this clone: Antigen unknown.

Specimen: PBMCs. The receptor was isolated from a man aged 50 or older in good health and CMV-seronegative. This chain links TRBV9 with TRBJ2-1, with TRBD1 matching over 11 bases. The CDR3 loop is CASSARPGTGGYNEQFF. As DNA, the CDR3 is TGTGCCAGCAGCGCCCGACCTGGGACAGGGGGCTACAATGAGCAGTTCTTC.